This TCR beta chain was identified during a study of regulatory T cells in long-lasting Graves disease. The authors built TCR beta libraries using iRepertoire HTBI primers and Arm-PCR of CDR3 regions. Authors' methods: Identification of gene segments yielded 60 or so TRBV and around 13 TRBJ across samples. TCRdb processed the multiplex PCR reads anew with MiXCR; each CDR3 protein has one entry. The V and J calls come from TCRdb's annotation, not from the publication. The sample holds roughly 300,000 distinct CDR3 sequences; 20% to 25% are singletons and the top ten take around 50%. CDR1 is LGHNA, CDR2 YSLEER, per germline. The CDR3 extends over 13 amino acids. V lost 1 base, J lost 4 bases, and 7 bases lay in between. Time point noted: persistent/refractory GD, antithyroid drugs over 5 years with positive TRAb. PBMC-derived RNA was used for the TCR library. Study-level points and caveats: A greater number of public clonotypes (more than 2,500) was shared by persistent patients than by new patients (roughly 930). Under persistent disease, TRBV28, TRBJ1-2 and TRBJ2-5 were used preferentially.

This clonotype was detected ten times or more. The antigen is undetermined. The sequences come from peripheral blood mononuclear cells (PBMCs), collected when the disease was refractory, from a patient treated with antithyroid drugs. The chain recombines TRBV4-3 with TRBJ2-5; D gene ambiguous. This receptor was obtained from a female donor with Graves disease. The CDR3 DNA reads as TGCGCCAGCAGCCAAGGGTCGTTAGAGACCCAGTACTTC. Protein: CASSQGSLETQYF.